Presented here are 22 T cell receptor beta chains from one specimen sequenced in a study of blood T cell repertoires in COVID-19. Produced via immunoSEQ multiplex PCR; TCRdb's table is partial and in-frame only. Of about 230,000 clones listed, 70% to 90% were seen once; the top ten hold approximately 2.5%. The sequenced material came from peripheral blood. The receptors originated from a woman between 65 and 79 years old with active or convalescent COVID-19.

The chain uses TRBV28 and TRBJ1-2; possible D gene TRBD1, 6 bases. The CDR3 loop spans 15 amino acids. Germline-derived CDR1 and CDR2 are MDHEN and SYDVKM. Trimming pared 8 bases from V and 4 bases from J, leaving 20 bases between. CDR3 in DNA: TGTGCCAGCTTTCTTAATCGAGGGGGGGGCTATGGCTACACCTTC. It codes for CASFLNRGGGYGYTF.

This chain connects TRBV4-2 to TRBJ1-1, with unresolved D. Germline V lookup: CDR1 LGHNA, CDR2 YNFKEQ. Trimming cost V 0 bases and J 0 bases, with 8 bases left between them. This CDR3 region has 15 residues. CDR3 sequence: CASSQESSLNTEAFF. The DNA for the CDR3 is TGTGCCAGCAGCCAAGAGTCGAGCTTGAACACTGAAGCTTTCTTT.

The chain couples TRBV27 to TRBJ2-1; D uncertain. V was shortened by 3 bases and J by 2 bases, with 11 bases between the two germline ends. This CDR3 comprises 15 residues. The germline V gene has CDR1 MNHEY and CDR2 SMNVEV (reference sequence). The DNA of the CDR3 is TGTGCCAGCAGTTTCGCTAGAGGCACCTACAATGAGCAGTTCTTC. It yields the protein CASSFARGTYNEQFF.

The V call is TRBV27, the J call TRBJ1-6; D is possibly TRBD1 (5 bases). This CDR3 has 17 amino acids. Trimming left V 3 bases short and J 0 bases short, with 12 bases between. Germline CDR1 and CDR2: MNHEY and SMNVEV (reference sequence). The DNA of the CDR3 is TGTGCCAGCAGTTTCAGGGTGCTCAGCTCCTATAATTCACCCCTCCACTTT. Amino acids: CASSFRVLSSYNSPLHF.

The CDR3 DNA reads as TGTGCCAGCAGCTTAGAATCGAATGAGCAGTTCTTC. Protein product: CASSLESNEQFF. The J gene is TRBJ2-1, the V gene TRBV11-2, with D uncertain. Germline V gene lookup returns CDR1 SGHAT and CDR2 FQNNGV. The CDR3 runs 12 residues. The V and J ends lost 0 bases and 7 bases respectively, with 4 bases between them.

In its sample, this clone was seen many times. The genes are TRBV10-3 and TRBJ2-2; 9 nucleotides agree with TRBD2. From germline, CDR1 is ENHRY and CDR2 SYGVKD. V shed 0 bases, J shed 1 base, and the junction held 0 bases outside the gene matches. The CDR3 extends over 16 amino acids. The CDR3 here is CAISESTSGNTGELFF. The CDR3 nucleotides are TGTGCCATCAGTGAGTCGACTAGCGGGAACACCGGGGAGCTGTTTTTT.

This sequence joins TRBV5-1 and TRBJ1-6; possibly TRBD1 for D (5 bases). V was trimmed by 3 bases and J by 3 bases, leaving 7 bases between them. CDR3 size: 14 residues. CDR1 is SGHRS and CDR2 is YFSETQ in the germline V gene. Here the CDR3 DNA reads TGCGCCAGCAGCTCTCAGGGCTATAATTCACCCCTCCACTTT. Its translation: CASSSQGYNSPLHF.

V usage is TRBV7-9 and J usage is TRBJ2-7; TRBD2 agrees at 8 bases. The CDR3 length is 14 residues. Germline CDR1 and CDR2: SEHNR and FQNEAQ (reference sequence). Unmatched junction bases numbered 12, after V lost 5 bases and J lost 9 bases. CDR3 nucleotide sequence: TGTGCCAGCAGCATCCGGGGGGGCGGTGATGCGCAGTACTTC. It specifies CASSIRGGGDAQYF.

The gene calls are TRBV4-3 and TRBJ2-6; D may be TRBD2 (5 bases). Trimming stripped 0 bases from V and 2 bases from J, with 11 bases between. The germline V gene encodes CDR1 LGHNA and CDR2 YSLEER. CDR3 size: 17 residues. The CDR3 sequence: CASSQEYRGTGANVLTF. The CDR3 nucleotides read TGCGCCAGCAGCCAAGAGTACCGGGGAACTGGGGCCAACGTCCTGACTTTC.

The V and J genes are TRBV10-3 and TRBJ1-3, with D tentatively TRBD1 (5 bases). Germline V CDR1 and CDR2: ENHRY, SYGVKD. Trimming removed 10 bases at V and 4 bases at J, with 14 bases between. The length of the CDR3 is 13 residues. DNA of the CDR3: TGTGCCACCACGCAGGGTGGCGGAAACACCATATATTTT. Translated, it gives CATTQGGGNTIYF.

The CDR3 spells CASSKREPLFYTF. DNA for the CDR3: TGTGCCAGCAGTAAGCGGGAGCCCCTCTTCTACACCTTC. The chain combines TRBV6-2 or TRBV6-3 with TRBJ1-2; D not certain. There are 13 residues in the CDR3. Deletions cut 5 bases from V and 10 bases from J, with 17 bases between. Germline-derived CDR1 and CDR2 are MNHEY and SVGEGT.

The rearrangement uses TRBV4-2 and TRBJ2-5; possible D gene TRBD2, 7 bases. Germline lookup yields CDR1 LGHNA and CDR2 YNFKEQ. With 1 base removed from V and 0 bases from J, the gap between germline ends came to 21 bases. This CDR3 contains 19 residues. CDR3 nucleotide sequence: TGTGCCAGCAGCCAAGCGACGGCGGGGGCCCTTGTGTACCAAGAGACCCAGTACTTC. It translates to CASSQATAGALVYQETQYF.

A single count supports this clone. The rearrangement links TRBV6-2 or TRBV6-3 to TRBJ2-7; D is possibly TRBD1 (5 bases). The V and J ends lost 0 bases and 3 bases respectively, with 18 bases between them. The CDR3 covers 17 residues. CDR1 MNHEY and CDR2 SVGEGT come from the germline V gene. The CDR3 loop reads CASSYSKGRRTDYEQYF. For the CDR3, the DNA is TGTGCCAGCAGTTACTCGAAGGGGCGACGAACGGACTACGAGCAGTACTTC.

V gene TRBV7-9 combines with J gene TRBJ2-3, with TRBD1 matching over 7 bases. CDR1 is SEHNR and CDR2 is FQNEAQ in the germline V gene (reference sequence). There are 15 residues in the CDR3. Trimming cost V 9 bases and J 0 bases; bases outside gene matches: 9. CDR3 residues: CASSPRGPSTDTQYF. CDR3 sequence (DNA): TGTGCCAGTTCCCCTAGGGGGCCTAGCACAGATACGCAGTATTTT.

CDR3 sequence reads: CASSSGLAGNTGELFF. The CDR3 region has the DNA TGTGCCAGCAGCTCAGGACTAGCGGGGAACACCGGGGAGCTGTTTTTT. V gene TRBV7-2 combines with J gene TRBJ2-2, with TRBD2 matching over 11 bases. The V segment lost 4 bases and the J segment 1 base; nucleotides outside the gene matches: 2. The CDR3 spans 16 residues. Germline CDR1 SGHTA, CDR2 FQGNSA.

The rearrangement joins TRBV7-2 to TRBJ2-1, with 9 bases identical to TRBD2. The CDR3 extends over 15 amino acids. The V gene's germline CDR1 is SGHTA and CDR2 FQGNSA. With V trimmed by 7 bases and J by 8 bases, 12 bases remained unmatched. CDR3 nucleotide sequence: TGTGCCAGCACCCCGGAGGCGGGGGGGCCCTATGAGCAGTTCTTC. Translated, it gives CASTPEAGGPYEQFF.

V gene TRBV18 combines with J gene TRBJ2-1; perhaps TRBD1 as D (8 bases). CDR3 length: 16 residues. Trimming took 0 bases from V and 2 from J, leaving 11 bases between them. Germline V gene sequence: CDR1 KGHSH, CDR2 LQKENI. The CDR3 DNA reads TGTGCCAGCTCACCACCACAGGGGGGGACCTACAATGAGCAGTTCTTC. This codes for CASSPPQGGTYNEQFF.

The chain joins TRBV7-3 to TRBJ1-1; TRBD1 agrees at 7 bases. The ends lost 7 bases at V and 4 bases at J; junction bases unmatched: 6. The CDR3 extends over 13 amino acids. Germline V CDR1 and CDR2: SGHTA, FQGTGA. This chain's CDR3 is CASKSTGTTEAFF. CDR3 in DNA: TGTGCCAGCAAATCGACAGGGACCACTGAAGCTTTCTTT.

This chain joins TRBV28 and TRBJ2-5, with D possibly TRBD1 on 6 matching bases. V lost 5 bases to trimming and J lost 3 bases, with 10 bases between them. Germline V gene lookup returns CDR1 MDHEN and CDR2 SYDVKM. This CDR3 is 13 amino acids long. CDR3 bases: TGTGCCAGCAGTCTCGGGACAAAAGAGACCCAGTACTTC. Translating gives CASSLGTKETQYF.

In DNA form, the CDR3 reads TGTGCCAGCAGCTTACGGGGGGTAAAAGTAGAGACCCAGTACTTC. Translating gives CASSLRGVKVETQYF. The rearrangement links TRBV7-9 to TRBJ2-5; 7 bases line up with TRBD2. The germline V gene has CDR1 SEHNR and CDR2 FQNEAQ (reference sequence). The ends lost 2 bases at V and 4 bases at J; junction bases unmatched: 7. The length of the CDR3 is 15 residues.

The DNA of the CDR3 is TGTGCCAGCAGCTTAAACGAACAGTCCTACAATGAGCAGTTCTTC. Its translation is CASSLNEQSYNEQFF. This chain uses TRBV7-8 with TRBJ2-1; D not resolved. V was pared by 2 bases and J by 1 base, with 9 bases between. CDR1 is SGHVS, CDR2 FQNEAQ, per germline. The CDR3 length is 15 residues. The full variable domain, with the rest looked up from reference TRBV7-8 and TRBJ2-1, is GAGVSQSPRYKVAKRGQDVALRCDPISGHVSLFWYQQALGQGPEFLTYFQNEAQLDKSGLPSDRFFAERPEGSVSTLKIQRTQQEDSAVYLCASSLNEQSYNEQFFGPGTRLTVL.

V usage is TRBV6-2 or TRBV6-3 and J usage is TRBJ1-1; D is undetermined. CDR3 length: 15 amino acids. Per germline, CDR1 MNHEY and CDR2 SVGEGT. The V gene lost 5 bases and the J gene lost 5 bases, with 18 bases spanning the gap. CDR3 sequence: CASSDELTLRTEAFF. In nucleotides, the CDR3 is TGTGCCAGCAGTGATGAGCTTACCCTGAGAACTGAAGCTTTCTTT.